The present T cell receptor beta chain was sequenced within a study of response to subunit inactivated influenza vaccine. The CDR3 covers 13 residues. The ends were cut back, 2 bases at V and 4 bases at J, with 6 bases in the middle. The germline gives CDR1 SGHRS, CDR2 YFSETQ. TCRdb reprocessed the RT-PCR reads via MiXCR and lists one record per CDR3 protein. The sample has 500,000 to 700,000 distinct CDR3 sequences; around 25% are singletons. Only a few counts were recorded for this clonotype. This same sample was also part of a study on T cells expressing NK-cell markers. That source notes: Production of TCR beta cDNA relied on 5'RACE template switching with UMIs. Over 5 donors carried dominant NKG2C+ clonotypes that made up 1.0-7.0% of their CD8+ T cells. The leading position in the CD3+CD56-NKG2C+ fraction of a few donors also went to these clonotypes. Whether the expanded NKG2C+ T cell clones recognized HCMV remained unclear.

This TCR was sampled from a man aged 45-65 years who received an inactivated influenza vaccine. The rearrangement uses TRBV5-1 and TRBJ2-2, with D tentatively TRBD1 (5 bases). Material: CD4+ T cells sorted from PBMCs, obtained 12 days after vaccination. CDR3: CASSFDSTGELFF. Written as DNA, the CDR3 is TGCGCCAGCAGCTTTGACAGCACCGGGGAGCTGTTTTTT.